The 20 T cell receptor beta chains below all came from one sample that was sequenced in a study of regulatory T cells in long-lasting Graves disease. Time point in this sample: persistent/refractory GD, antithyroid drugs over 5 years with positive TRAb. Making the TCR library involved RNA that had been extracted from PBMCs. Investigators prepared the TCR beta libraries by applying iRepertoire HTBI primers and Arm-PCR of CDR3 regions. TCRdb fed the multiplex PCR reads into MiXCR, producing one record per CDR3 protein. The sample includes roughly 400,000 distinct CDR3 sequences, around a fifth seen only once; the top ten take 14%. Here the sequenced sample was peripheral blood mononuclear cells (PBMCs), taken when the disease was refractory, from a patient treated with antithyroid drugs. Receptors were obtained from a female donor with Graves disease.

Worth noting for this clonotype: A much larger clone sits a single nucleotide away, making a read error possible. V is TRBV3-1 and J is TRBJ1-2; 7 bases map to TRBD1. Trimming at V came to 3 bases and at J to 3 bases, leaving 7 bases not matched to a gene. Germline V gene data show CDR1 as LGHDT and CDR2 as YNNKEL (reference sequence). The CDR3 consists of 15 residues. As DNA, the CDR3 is TGTGCCAGCAGCCACCAACAGGGGATGCACTATGGCTACACCTTC. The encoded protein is CASSHQQGMHYGYTF.

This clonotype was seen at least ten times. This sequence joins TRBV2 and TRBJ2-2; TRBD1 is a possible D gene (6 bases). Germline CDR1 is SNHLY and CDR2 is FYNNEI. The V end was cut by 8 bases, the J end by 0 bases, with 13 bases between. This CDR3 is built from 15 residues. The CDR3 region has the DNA TGTGCCAGCGGTGGCCGGACAGCGAACACCGGGGAGCTGTTTTTT. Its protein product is CASGGRTANTGELFF.

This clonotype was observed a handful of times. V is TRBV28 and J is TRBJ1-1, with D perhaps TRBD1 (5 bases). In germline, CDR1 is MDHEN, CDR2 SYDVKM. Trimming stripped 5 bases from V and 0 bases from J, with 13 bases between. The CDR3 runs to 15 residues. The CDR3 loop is CASSLPEGLNTEAFF. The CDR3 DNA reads TGTGCCAGCAGTCTCCCGGAGGGACTGAACACTGAAGCTTTCTTT.

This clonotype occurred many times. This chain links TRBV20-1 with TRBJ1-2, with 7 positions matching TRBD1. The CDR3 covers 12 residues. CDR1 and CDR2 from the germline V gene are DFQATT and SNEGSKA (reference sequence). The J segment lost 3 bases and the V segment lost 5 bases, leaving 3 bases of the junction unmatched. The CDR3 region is CSAGGTDYGYTF. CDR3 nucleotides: TGCAGTGCTGGTGGGACAGACTATGGCTACACCTTC.

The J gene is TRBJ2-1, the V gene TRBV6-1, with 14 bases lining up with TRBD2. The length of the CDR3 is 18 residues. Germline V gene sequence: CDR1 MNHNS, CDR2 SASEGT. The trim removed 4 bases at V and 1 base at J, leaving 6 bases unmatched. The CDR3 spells CASSGTSGRSGSYNEQFF. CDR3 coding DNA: TGTGCCAGCAGTGGGACTAGCGGGAGGTCGGGTTCCTACAATGAGCAGTTCTTC.

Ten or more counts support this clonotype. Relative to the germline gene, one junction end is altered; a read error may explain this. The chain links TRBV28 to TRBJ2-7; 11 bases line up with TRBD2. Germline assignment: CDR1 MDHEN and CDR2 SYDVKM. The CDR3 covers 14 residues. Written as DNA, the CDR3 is TGTGCCAGCAGCGTACGGACTAGCGGGCCCCCCCAACTATTC. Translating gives CASSVRTSGPPQLF.

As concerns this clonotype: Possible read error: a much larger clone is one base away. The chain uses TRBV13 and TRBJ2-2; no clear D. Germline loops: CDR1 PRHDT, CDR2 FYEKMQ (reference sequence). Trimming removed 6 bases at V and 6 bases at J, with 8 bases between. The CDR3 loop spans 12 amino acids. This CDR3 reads CASRLIPGELFF. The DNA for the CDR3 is TGTGCCAGCAGATTAATCCCCGGGGAGCTGTTTTTT.

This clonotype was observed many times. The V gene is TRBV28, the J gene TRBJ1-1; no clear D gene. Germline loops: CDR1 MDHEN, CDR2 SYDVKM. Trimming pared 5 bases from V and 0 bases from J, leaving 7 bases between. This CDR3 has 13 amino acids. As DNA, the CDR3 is TGTGCCAGCAGTCGTGCCGTGAACACTGAAGCTTTCTTT. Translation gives CASSRAVNTEAFF.

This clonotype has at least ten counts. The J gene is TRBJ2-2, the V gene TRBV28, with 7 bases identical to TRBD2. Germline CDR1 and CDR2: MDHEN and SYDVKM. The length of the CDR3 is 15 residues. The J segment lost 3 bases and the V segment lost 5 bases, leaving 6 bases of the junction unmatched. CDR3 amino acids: CASSRDRGDTGELFF. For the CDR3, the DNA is TGTGCCAGCAGTAGGGATCGGGGGGACACCGGGGAGCTGTTTTTT.

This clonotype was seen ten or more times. The CDR3, as DNA: TGTGCCAGCAGTTCCCCGTTTGATGTGTACTTC. Its protein is CASSSPFDVYF. The rearrangement uses TRBV12-3 or TRBV12-4 and TRBJ2-7; D is uncertain. This CDR3 region has 11 residues. Trimming left V 4 bases short and J 12 bases short, with 13 bases between.

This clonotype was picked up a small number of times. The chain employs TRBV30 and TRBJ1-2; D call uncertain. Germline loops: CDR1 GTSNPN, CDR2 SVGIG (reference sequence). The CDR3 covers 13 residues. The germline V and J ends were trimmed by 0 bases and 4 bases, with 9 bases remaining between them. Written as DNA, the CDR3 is TGTGCCTGGAGTGTGGGTCAGCGCTATGGCTACACCTTC. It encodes CAWSVGQRYGYTF.

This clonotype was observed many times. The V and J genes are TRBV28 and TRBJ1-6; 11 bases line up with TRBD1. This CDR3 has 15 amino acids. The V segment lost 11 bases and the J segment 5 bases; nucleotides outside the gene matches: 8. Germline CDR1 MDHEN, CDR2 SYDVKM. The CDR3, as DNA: TGTGCCCACTCCGGGACAGGGGGGAATAATTCACCCCTCCACTTT. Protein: CAHSGTGGNNSPLHF.

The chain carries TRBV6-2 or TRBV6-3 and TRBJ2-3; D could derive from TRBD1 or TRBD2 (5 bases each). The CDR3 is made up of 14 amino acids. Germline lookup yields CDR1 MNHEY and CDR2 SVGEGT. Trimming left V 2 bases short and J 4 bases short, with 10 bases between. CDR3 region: CASSYGGASDTQYF. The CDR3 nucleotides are TGTGCCAGCAGTTACGGGGGTGCATCAGATACGCAGTATTTT.

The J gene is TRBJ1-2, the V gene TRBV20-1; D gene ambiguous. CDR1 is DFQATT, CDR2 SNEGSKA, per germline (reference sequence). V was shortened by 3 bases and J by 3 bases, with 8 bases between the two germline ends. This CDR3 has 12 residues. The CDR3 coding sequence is TGCAGTGCTAGTCGGTATGACTATGGCTACACCTTC. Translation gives CSASRYDYGYTF.

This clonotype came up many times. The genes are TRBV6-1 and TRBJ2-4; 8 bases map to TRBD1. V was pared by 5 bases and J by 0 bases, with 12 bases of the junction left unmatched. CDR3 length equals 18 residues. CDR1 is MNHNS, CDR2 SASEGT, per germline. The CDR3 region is CASSPAGTGTLAKNIQYF. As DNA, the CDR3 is TGTGCCAGCAGTCCCGCCGGGACAGGAACTCTAGCCAAAAACATTCAGTACTTC.

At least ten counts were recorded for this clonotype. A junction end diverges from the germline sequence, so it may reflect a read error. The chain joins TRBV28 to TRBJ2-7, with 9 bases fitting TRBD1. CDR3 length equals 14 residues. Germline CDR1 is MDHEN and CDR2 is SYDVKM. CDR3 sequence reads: CASSPRQGAYEQYF. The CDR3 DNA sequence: TGCGCCAGCAGCCCCCGACAGGGGGCCTACGAGCAGTACTTC.

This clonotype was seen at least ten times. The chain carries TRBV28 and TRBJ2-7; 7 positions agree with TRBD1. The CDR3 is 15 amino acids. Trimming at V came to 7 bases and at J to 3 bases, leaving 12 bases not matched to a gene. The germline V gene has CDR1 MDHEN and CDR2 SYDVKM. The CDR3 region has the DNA TGTGCCAGCACTCTGGAAGGAGACAGGGACTACGAGCAGTACTTC. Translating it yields CASTLEGDRDYEQYF.

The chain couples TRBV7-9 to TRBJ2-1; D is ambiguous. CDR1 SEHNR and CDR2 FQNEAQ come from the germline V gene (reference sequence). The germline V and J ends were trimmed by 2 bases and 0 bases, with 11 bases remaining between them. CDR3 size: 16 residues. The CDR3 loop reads CASSLRAASSYNEQFF. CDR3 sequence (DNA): TGTGCCAGCAGCTTAAGGGCTGCAAGCTCCTACAATGAGCAGTTCTTC.

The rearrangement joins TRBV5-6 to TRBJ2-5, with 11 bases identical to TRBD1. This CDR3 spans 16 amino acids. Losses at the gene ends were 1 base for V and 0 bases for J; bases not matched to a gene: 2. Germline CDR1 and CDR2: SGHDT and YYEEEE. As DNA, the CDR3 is TGTGCCAGCAGCTTGTCGGGACAGGGGGACCAAGAGACCCAGTACTTC. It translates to CASSLSGQGDQETQYF.

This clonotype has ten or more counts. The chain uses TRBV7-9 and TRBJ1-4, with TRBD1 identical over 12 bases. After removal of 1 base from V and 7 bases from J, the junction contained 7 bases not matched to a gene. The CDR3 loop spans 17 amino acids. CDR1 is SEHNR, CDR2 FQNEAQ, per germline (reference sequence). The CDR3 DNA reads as TGTGCCAGCAGCTTAGTGGGACAGGGGGCGCCGGTTGAAAAACTGTTTTTT. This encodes CASSLVGQGAPVEKLFF.